This TCR beta chain originates from a study of PD-1 blockade in classical Hodgkin lymphoma. Clones were read by immunoSEQ multiplex PCR, and TCRdb kept only the in-frame ones, dropping some. The sample includes more than 95,000 clones, over 85% seen only once; the top ten take under 20%. Study conclusions and caveats: Lower baseline TCR diversity marked trial partial responders and progressors. According to reports, newly diagnosed patients had lower baseline TCR diversity than healthy donors, and relapsed/refractory patients had lower baseline TCR diversity still. While CD8+ TCR diversity did not rise significantly by C4D1, CD4+ TCR diversity did.

The time point denotes: cycle 4 day 1 (C4D1), after 5 to 7 weeks of nivolumab. In every patient, relapse followed autologous stem cell transplantation, while exposure to brentuximab vedotin differed. A word on this clone: Its cognate antigen is unknown.

This CDR3 region has 13 residues. The trim removed 5 bases at V and 8 bases at J, leaving 3 bases unmatched. Germline V gene sequence: CDR1 SNHLY, CDR2 FYNNEI. The sequence came from a human donor with classical Hodgkin lymphoma. The source material was peripheral blood mononuclear cells (PBMCs), sampled before the fourth cycle of nivolumab. The rearrangement links TRBV2 to TRBJ1-4, with TRBD1 matching 9 bases. The CDR3 spells CASSRDREEKLFF. CDR3 DNA: TGTGCCAGCAGTCGGGACAGGGAGGAAAAACTGTTTTTT.